Sequencing of this TCR beta chain was carried out in a study of blood T cells in healthy people across ages. Findings and limits, study-wide: More naive CD4+ cells and higher diversity marked long-lived donors relative to aged donors.

Concerning this clonotype: Antigen: not known.

Then a second PCR, running roughly 6 to 12 cycles, was carried out with a sample-barcoded 5' primer and a J-beta primer mix. Unique molecular identifiers of 12 random nucleotides labeled each cDNA. In TCRdb, the 5' RACE reads were re-called with MiXCR into one record per CDR3 protein. This table holds around 700,000 distinct CDR3 sequences, 20% to 25% found once. The CDR3 totals 15 residues. The V gene's germline CDR1 is DFQATT and CDR2 SNEGSKA (reference sequence). V was shortened by 3 bases and J by 7 bases, with 18 bases between the two germline ends. Another study also made use of these data, one on T cells of mothers and their children. That work adds: When the second PCR was run, its M1S primer added sample barcodes and 2-4 random nucleotides. Over 8 million TCR beta CDR3 reads were obtained from each mother, and about 3 million from each child.

This clonotype was sampled from a boy aged 5-17 years in good health. The chain links TRBV20-1 to TRBJ2-2, with TRBD2 as a possible D gene (5 bases). Source material: blood. The CDR3 sequence is CSARKGVPRHGELFF. DNA for the CDR3: TGCAGTGCTAGGAAGGGAGTTCCACGCCACGGGGAGCTGTTTTTT.